These 14 T cell receptor beta chains share one sample of origin, sequenced in a study of T-cell reconstitution after alpha-beta-depleted transplantation in children. Unique molecular identifiers were incorporated when the TCRbeta library was constructed. TCRdb ran MiXCR on the PCR reads and lists one entry per CDR3 protein. The sample lists hundreds of thousands of distinct CDR3 sequences, about 12% occurring once. Source: PBMCs, taken before TCRalphabeta/CD19-depleted stem cell transplant. All receptors come from a girl aged 2-10 years with congenital amegakaryocytic thrombocytopenia, due to receive a stem cell transplant.

This clonotype was counted at least ten times. This chain links TRBV25-1 with TRBJ2-1; 7 positions match TRBD2. Germline V gene sequence: CDR1 MGHDK, CDR2 SYGVNS. V lost 1 base, J lost 7 bases, and 10 bases stayed unmatched. This CDR3 has 16 amino acids. The CDR3 DNA reads as TGTGCCAGCAGTGAATTGCTAGCGGACGGTTCAAATGAGCAGTTCTTC. This codes for CASSELLADGSNEQFF.

J is TRBJ2-1 and V is TRBV20-1; 9 bases are a match to TRBD2. With 0 bases clipped from V and 5 bases from J, the junction kept 11 bases outside the gene matches. The CDR3 has 17 residues. CDR1 is DFQATT and CDR2 is SNEGSKA in the germline V gene (reference sequence). CDR3 DNA: TGCAGTGCTAGAGATCGCCGTGCGGGAGGGCCCCACAATGAGCAGTTCTTC. Protein product: CSARDRRAGGPHNEQFF.

A remark on this clonotype: The CDR3 end shows no conserved phenylalanine or tryptophan, and so a read error is likely. J is TRBJ2-5 and V is TRBV15; unclear D gene. CDR1 is LNHNV, CDR2 YYDKDF, per germline (reference sequence). CDR3 length: 15 amino acids. V shed 0 bases and J shed 2 bases, with 10 bases lying between them. The CDR3 bases are TGTGCCACCAGCAGAGACCGATCTCTTCAAGAGACCCAGTACTAC. Protein sequence: CATSRDRSLQETQYY.

Many counts were recorded for this clonotype. The chain joins TRBV5-1 to TRBJ2-3, with 8 bases matching TRBD1. The V gene's germline CDR1 is SGHRS and CDR2 YFSETQ. The CDR3 runs 15 residues. V was pared by 0 bases and J by 4 bases, with 4 bases of the junction left unmatched. As DNA, the CDR3 is TGCGCCAGCAGCTTGGGGACAGGGATGGCAGATACGCAGTATTTT. Amino acids: CASSLGTGMADTQYF.

In its sample, this clonotype was seen a few times. The chain is built from TRBV29-1 and TRBJ2-5; D may be TRBD1 or TRBD2 (5 bases each). The CDR3 extends over 13 amino acids. CDR1 SQVTM and CDR2 ANQGSEA come from the germline V gene. With 6 bases removed from V and 1 base from J, the gap between germline ends came to 12 bases. The CDR3 DNA follows: TGCAGCGTCCAATGGGGGAGCCAAGAGACCCAGTACTTC. Translated: CSVQWGSQETQYF.

This clonotype was picked up many times. The CDR3 DNA reads as TGCAGCGTCCTTACCCCCGGGATTTCAGAGACCCAGTACTTC. Its translation is CSVLTPGISETQYF. The chain couples TRBV29-1 to TRBJ2-5, with D possibly being TRBD2 (5 bases). This CDR3 has 14 amino acids. V was trimmed by 6 bases and J by 4 bases, leaving 18 bases between them. From germline, CDR1 is SQVTM and CDR2 ANQGSEA.

This clonotype occurred many times. The CDR3 bases are TGCAGTGCTAGAGATGGGGCGAGTGTCTATGAGCAGTTCTTC. Amino acids: CSARDGASVYEQFF. The rearrangement uses TRBV20-1 and TRBJ2-1; tentative D call: TRBD1 (5 bases). Trimming left V 0 bases short and J 8 bases short, with 14 bases between. The CDR3 totals 14 residues. Germline V gene lookup returns CDR1 DFQATT and CDR2 SNEGSKA (reference sequence).

This clonotype showed up just a few times. This chain links TRBV11-2 with TRBJ1-2; D remains ambiguous. Trimming took 5 bases from V and 4 from J, leaving 17 bases between them. CDR1 is SGHAT and CDR2 is FQNNGV in the germline V gene. The CDR3 has 15 residues. The CDR3 here is CASSRGGGTGYGYTF. CDR3 coding DNA: TGTGCCAGCAGCCGCGGCGGTGGTACGGGCTATGGCTACACCTTC.

The sample holds many counts of this clonotype. The genes are TRBV5-1 and TRBJ2-5; D may be TRBD1 (6 bases). The germline V gene has CDR1 SGHRS and CDR2 YFSETQ. The CDR3 totals 12 residues. Trimming took 10 bases from V and 5 from J, leaving 15 bases between them. The CDR3 loop reads CAGEDRWETQYF. CDR3 sequence (DNA): TGCGCCGGGGAAGACAGGTGGGAGACCCAGTACTTC.

This clonotype was found many times. This chain joins TRBV7-2 and TRBJ2-1; 12 bases are a match to TRBD2. From germline, CDR1 is SGHTA and CDR2 FQGNSA. V shed 5 bases, J shed 2 bases, and the junction held 7 bases outside the gene matches. CDR3 length: 17 amino acids. CDR3 loop: CASSGTSGWSPYNEQFF. As DNA, the CDR3 is TGTGCCAGCAGCGGGACTAGCGGGTGGTCCCCCTACAATGAGCAGTTCTTC. Full variable domain (outside the CDR3, taken from reference TRBV7-2 and TRBJ2-1): GAGVSQSPSNKVTEKGKDVELRCDPISGHTALYWYRQSLGQGLEFLIYFQGNSAPDKSGLPSDRFSAERTGGSVSTLTIQRTQQEDSAVYLCASSGTSGWSPYNEQFFGPGTRLTVL.

This clonotype was seen at least ten times. The chain couples TRBV12-3 or TRBV12-4 to TRBJ2-5, with 8 bases aligning to TRBD1. The CDR3 length is 13 residues. V trimming: 6 bases; J trimming: 5 bases; junction bases outside the gene matches: 5. The DNA of the CDR3 is TGTGCCAGCAGCCAAGGACAGGGCGAGACCCAGTACTTC. Amino acid sequence: CASSQGQGETQYF.

This sequence joins TRBV15 and TRBJ1-1, with 11 nucleotides matching TRBD1. V lost 2 bases and J lost 3; bases outside the gene matches: 11. There are 18 residues in the CDR3. The germline V gene has CDR1 LNHNV and CDR2 YYDKDF (reference sequence). Here the CDR3 DNA reads TGTGCCACCAGCAGATACTCCGGGACAGGGGGTTATGACACTGAAGCTTTCTTT. It yields the protein CATSRYSGTGGYDTEAFF.

This clonotype has at least ten counts. DNA for the CDR3: TGCGCCAGCAGCTTGGTTGGGACCTACGAGCAGTACTTC. It specifies CASSLVGTYEQYF. The J gene is TRBJ2-7, the V gene TRBV5-1; D uncertain. With 0 bases removed from V and 2 bases from J, the gap between germline ends came to 6 bases. The CDR3 is made up of 13 amino acids. The V gene's germline CDR1 is SGHRS and CDR2 YFSETQ.

This clonotype was recorded at least ten times. The V and J genes are TRBV29-1 and TRBJ2-5, with D possibly TRBD2 on 6 matching bases. This CDR3 comprises 12 residues. Trimming took off 2 bases at V and 5 bases at J, with 9 bases between the two ends. Germline values: CDR1 SQVTM, CDR2 ANQGSEA. Written as DNA, the CDR3 is TGCAGCGTTGAATCGGGAGCGGAGACCCAGTACTTC. It specifies CSVESGAETQYF.